Shown below are 27 T cell receptor beta chains from a single sample sequenced in a study of shared clonotypes between healthy human individuals. TCRdb keeps only in-frame clones here, not all; method: immunoSEQ multiplex PCR. The sample carries about 980,000 clones, roughly 72% recorded once. Input material: memory CD4+ T cells sorted from blood. Documented subset: CD45RA-negative fraction. All receptors derive from a man younger than 35 in good health.

The chain is built from TRBV5-1 and TRBJ2-5; D assignment may be TRBD1 or TRBD2 (6 bases each). The CDR3 extends over 16 amino acids. The germline V gene has CDR1 SGHRS and CDR2 YFSETQ. The V and J ends lost 4 bases and 2 bases respectively, with 18 bases between them. CDR3 DNA: TGCGCCAGCAGCCTAACTGGAAGGGGGGAGCAAGAGACCCAGTACTTC. It codes for CASSLTGRGEQETQYF. The entire variable domain, with the rest obtained from reference TRBV5-1 and TRBJ2-5, is as follows: KAGVTQTPRYLIKTRGQQVTLSCSPISGHRSVSWYQQTPGQGLQFLFEYFSETQRNKGNFPGRFSGRQFSNSRSEMNVSTLELGDSALYLCASSLTGRGEQETQYFGPGTRLLVL.

This chain links TRBV2 with TRBJ2-2; the match to TRBD1 covers 8 bases. With 5 bases clipped from V and 3 bases from J, the junction kept 5 bases outside the gene matches. Germline V lookup: CDR1 SNHLY, CDR2 FYNNEI. The CDR3 length is 15 residues. In DNA form, the CDR3 reads TGTGCCAGCAGTCGCAGGGGGCCAGACACCGGGGAGCTGTTTTTT. Its translation: CASSRRGPDTGELFF.

The CDR3 DNA reads as TGTGCCAGCAGTGTATCAGGGGCCTATGGCTACACCTTC. Translated: CASSVSGAYGYTF. This rearrangement joins TRBV25-1 to TRBJ1-2; TRBD1 is a possible D gene (6 bases). This CDR3 is built from 13 residues. Trimming shortened V by 4 bases and J by 4 bases, and 10 bases separated the two germline ends. CDR1 is MGHDK and CDR2 is SYGVNS in the germline V gene.

This clone was seen a few times. The V and J genes are TRBV5-1 and TRBJ1-1; no clear D gene. Germline-derived CDR1 and CDR2 are SGHRS and YFSETQ. V lost 0 bases, J lost 2 bases, and 11 bases lay in between. The CDR3 sequence is 15 residues long. CDR3 region: CASSLDYGVNTEAFF. The CDR3 coding sequence is TGCGCCAGCAGCTTGGATTACGGGGTCAACACTGAAGCTTTCTTT.

Only one count was recorded for this clone. The V call is TRBV9, the J call TRBJ2-3; D perhaps matches TRBD2 (5 bases). CDR3 length: 15 amino acids. Between the trimmed V and J ends, which lost 4 bases and 2 bases, there was a span of 14 bases. The germline gives CDR1 SGDLS, CDR2 YYNGEE. For the CDR3, the DNA is TGTGCCAGCAGCCCTCTTACTAGATCCACAGATACGCAGTATTTT. Its translation is CASSPLTRSTDTQYF.

This clone has a handful of counts. The same CDR3 also results from other DNA sequences found in this sample. The chain carries TRBV27 and TRBJ2-7; D call uncertain. The CDR3 has 13 amino acids. V lost 5 bases and J 0 bases, leaving 8 bases between the germline ends. In germline, CDR1 is MNHEY, CDR2 SMNVEV (reference sequence). CDR3 in DNA: TGTGCCAGCAGTCCCCGGAGCTCCTACGAGCAGTACTTC. It yields the protein CASSPRSSYEQYF.

This chain joins TRBV30 and TRBJ2-2; 7 nucleotides agree with TRBD2. J was trimmed by 4 bases and V by 3 bases; bases with no gene match: 5. CDR1 is GTSNPN and CDR2 is SVGIG in the germline V gene (reference sequence). The CDR3 has 14 residues. The chain's CDR3 is CAWRAGSFTGELFF. CDR3 bases: TGTGCCTGGAGAGCGGGATCATTCACCGGGGAGCTGTTTTTT.

The chain carries TRBV5-1 and TRBJ1-1; D is uncertain. The CDR3 is made up of 15 amino acids. The germline V gene encodes CDR1 SGHRS and CDR2 YFSETQ. Trimming stripped 6 bases from V and 0 bases from J, with 15 bases between. CDR3 sequence: CASTFYSGMNTEAFF. The CDR3 DNA follows: TGCGCCAGCACCTTTTACAGCGGGATGAACACTGAAGCTTTCTTT.

The genes are TRBV30 and TRBJ1-3, with a weak D call TRBD1 (5 bases). CDR1 is GTSNPN and CDR2 is SVGIG in the germline V gene (reference sequence). This CDR3 contains 15 residues. Trimming took off 3 bases at V and 8 bases at J, with 20 bases between the two ends. CDR3 loop: CAWRDTGTLAHTIYF. CDR3 nucleotide sequence: TGTGCCTGGAGGGATACCGGGACCCTCGCCCACACCATATATTTT.

The rearrangement uses TRBV19 and TRBJ1-2; D is possibly TRBD1 (5 bases). The ends were cut back, 3 bases at V and 6 bases at J, with 20 bases in the middle. This CDR3 is 16 amino acids long. CDR1 and CDR2 from the germline V gene are LNHDA and SQIVND (reference sequence). The CDR3 nucleotides read TGTGCCAGTAGTATCGGTGTCGGTGTTGGGGGGAATGGCTACACCTTC. This encodes CASSIGVGVGGNGYTF. The complete variable domain, with remaining parts taken from reference TRBV19 and TRBJ1-2, reads DGGITQSPKYLFRKEGQNVTLSCEQNLNHDAMYWYRQDPGQGLRLIYYSQIVNDFQKGDIAEGYSVSREKKESFPLTVTSAQKNPTAFYLCASSIGVGVGGNGYTFGSGTRLTVV.

This clone came up once. This chain joins TRBV7-2 and TRBJ2-7, with a possible D match to TRBD2 (6 bases). Germline lookup yields CDR1 SGHTA and CDR2 FQGNSA. V shed 3 bases and J shed 6 bases, with 18 bases lying between them. The CDR3 runs to 15 residues. The CDR3 here is CASSLTRLTPSEQYF. CDR3 sequence (DNA): TGTGCCAGCAGCTTGACTAGACTTACCCCCTCCGAGCAGTACTTC.

Worth noting for this clone: This sample also contains other DNA sequences that code for the same CDR3. The CDR3 sequence: CAWSRGSYEQYF. Here the CDR3 DNA reads TGTGCCTGGAGTCGGGGTTCCTACGAGCAGTACTTC. The J gene is TRBJ2-5, the V gene TRBV30; TRBD2 is a possible D gene (5 bases). The J call is doubtful: the DNA matches TRBJ2-7 better. The CDR3 totals 12 residues. Germline V gene data show CDR1 as GTSNPN and CDR2 as SVGIG (reference sequence).

The chain employs TRBV30 and TRBJ1-4; 10 bases line up with TRBD1. This CDR3 contains 14 residues. V lost 1 base and J lost 6; bases outside the gene matches: 2. CDR1 and CDR2 from the germline V gene are GTSNPN and SVGIG (reference sequence). Here the CDR3 DNA reads TGTGCCTGGAGTGGGACAGGGGGGCATGAAAAACTGTTTTTT. Amino acids: CAWSGTGGHEKLFF.

The chain carries TRBV29-1 and TRBJ2-1; 12 positions agree with TRBD2. With 7 bases clipped from V and 2 bases from J, the junction kept 12 bases outside the gene matches. Per germline, CDR1 SQVTM and CDR2 ANQGSEA. The CDR3 consists of 17 residues. CDR3 bases: TGCAGCGCCCGACGGACTAGCGGGAAAGGGACCTACAATGAGCAGTTCTTC. It specifies CSARRTSGKGTYNEQFF.

This clone was picked up a small number of times. Additional DNA sequences in this sample encode the identical CDR3. V is TRBV6-1 and J is TRBJ2-7, with 7 positions matching TRBD1. With V trimmed by 6 bases and J by 0 bases, 5 bases remained unmatched. Germline values: CDR1 MNHNS, CDR2 SASEGT. CDR3 length equals 14 residues. CDR3 coding DNA: TGTGCCAGCAGAGGACAGGCCAGCTCCTACGAGCAGTACTTC. Protein: CASRGQASSYEQYF.

This chain connects TRBV7-2 to TRBJ2-4; TRBD2 matches at 10 bases. The trim removed 5 bases at V and 2 bases at J, leaving 6 bases unmatched. This CDR3 region has 16 residues. Germline loops: CDR1 SGHTA, CDR2 FQGNSA. The CDR3 protein is CASSGLAVTTKNIQYF. The DNA for the CDR3 is TGTGCCAGCAGCGGACTAGCGGTAACGACCAAAAACATTCAGTACTTC.

The chain recombines TRBV11-3 with TRBJ1-1; no reliable D call. Deletions cut 0 bases from V and 4 bases from J, with 12 bases between. There are 15 residues in the CDR3. Per germline, CDR1 SGHNT and CDR2 YENEEA. CDR3 residues: CASSLDSGRGTEAFF. In DNA form, the CDR3 reads TGTGCCAGCAGCTTAGATAGCGGCCGAGGCACTGAAGCTTTCTTT.

Comments on this clone: Additional DNA sequences in this sample encode the identical CDR3. This rearrangement joins TRBV6-5 to TRBJ2-7; D assignment may be TRBD1 or TRBD2 (5 bases each). The CDR3 loop spans 15 amino acids. CDR1 is MNHEY, CDR2 SVGAGI, per germline. The ends were cut back, 0 bases at V and 2 bases at J, with 11 bases in the middle. This CDR3 is CASSYSRDGPYEQYF. The CDR3, as DNA: TGTGCCAGCAGTTACTCCAGGGACGGACCCTACGAGCAGTACTTC.

The V gene is TRBV10-1, the J gene TRBJ1-5; 7 nucleotides match TRBD1. The germline V gene has CDR1 WNHNN and CDR2 SYGVQD (reference sequence). Trimming at V came to 6 bases and at J to 2 bases, leaving 4 bases not matched to a gene. The CDR3 runs 14 residues. The CDR3 loop is CASRDREGNQPQHF. In nucleotides, the CDR3 is TGCGCCAGCAGAGACAGGGAGGGCAATCAGCCCCAGCATTTT.

The chain carries TRBV19 and TRBJ2-3; a possible D gene is TRBD2 (7 bases). Trimming cost V 4 bases and J 6 bases, with 17 bases left between them. CDR1 is LNHDA, CDR2 SQIVND, per germline (reference sequence). The CDR3 has 15 amino acids. For the CDR3, the DNA is TGTGCCAGTAGTACCACCCCCGGGGGGCGGGATACGCAGTATTTT. Residues: CASSTTPGGRDTQYF.

To note about this clone: The junction departs from the called germline gene at one end, perhaps through a read error. The rearrangement links TRBV6-6 to TRBJ2-7, with D tentatively TRBD1 (6 bases). The length of the CDR3 is 12 residues. The germline V gene encodes CDR1 MNHNY and CDR2 SVGAGI (reference sequence). The CDR3 loop reads CASGWTAYDQYF. The CDR3 DNA sequence: TGTGCCAGCGGGTGGACAGCCTACGATCAGTACTTC.

The chain recombines TRBV14 with TRBJ1-4; the D is unclear. Trimming removed 3 bases at V and 11 bases at J, with 13 bases between. The CDR3 runs to 13 residues. Germline V gene lookup returns CDR1 SGHDN and CDR2 FVKESK. In nucleotides, the CDR3 is TGTGCCAGCAGCCAGGCCCGCGGGGTGAAACTGTTTTTT. Protein: CASSQARGVKLFF. Drawing the rest from reference TRBV14 and TRBJ1-4, the complete variable domain is EAGVTQFPSHSVIEKGQTVTLRCDPISGHDNLYWYRRVMGKEIKFLLHFVKESKQDESGMPNNRFLAERTGGTYSTLKVQPAELEDSGVYFCASSQARGVKLFFGSGTQLSVL.

This clone has a handful of counts. This rearrangement joins TRBV7-9 to TRBJ1-6; D gene unclear. Germline V gene data show CDR1 as SEHNR and CDR2 as FQNEAQ (reference sequence). The CDR3 length is 12 residues. Trimming pared 5 bases from V and 9 bases from J, leaving 8 bases between. Here the CDR3 reads CASSRPSSPLHF. CDR3 in DNA: TGTGCCAGCAGCCGACCGTCTTCACCCCTCCACTTT.

The J gene is TRBJ2-3, the V gene TRBV27; D gene uncertain. The CDR3 consists of 16 residues. V was pared by 5 bases and J by 3 bases, with 18 bases between. The germline CDR1 and CDR2 sequences are MNHEY and SMNVEV (reference sequence). CDR3: CASSRRSGVWTDTQYF. The CDR3 DNA reads as TGTGCCAGCAGTCGAAGGAGTGGGGTTTGGACAGATACGCAGTATTTT.

The chain is built from TRBV4-1 and TRBJ2-7; tentatively, D is TRBD2 (6 bases). CDR3 length: 14 residues. The germline V gene encodes CDR1 MGHRA and CDR2 YSYEKL. Trimming shortened V by 3 bases and J by 0 bases, and 9 bases separated the two germline ends. DNA of the CDR3: TGCGCCAGCAGCCAGACTAGTCTCTCCTACGAGCAGTACTTC. It codes for CASSQTSLSYEQYF.

V usage is TRBV10-3 and J usage is TRBJ1-2, with TRBD1 matching 9 bases. The ends lost 3 bases at V and 4 bases at J; junction bases unmatched: 12. The CDR3 spans 17 residues. The germline gives CDR1 ENHRY, CDR2 SYGVKD. As DNA, the CDR3 is TGTGCCATCAGTGATGGTAATGACCGGGACAGGGCCTATGGCTACACCTTC. Its protein is CAISDGNDRDRAYGYTF.

The rearrangement uses TRBV30 and TRBJ2-1, with unresolved D. V lost 5 bases to trimming and J lost 10 bases, with 12 bases between them. CDR3 length: 11 residues. In germline, CDR1 is GTSNPN, CDR2 SVGIG (reference sequence). The CDR3 region is CAWATLHEQFF. CDR3 in DNA: TGTGCCTGGGCTACACTCCACGAGCAGTTCTTC.